The T cell receptor beta chain under discussion was sequenced for a study of OX40 agonist ivuxolimab in advanced cancers. Only in-frame clones appear in the TCRdb table, and some are missing; sequencing was by immunoSEQ multiplex PCR. Of around 50,000 clones listed, approximately 89% are singletons. This clone was recorded a few times. Its target is unknown. Germline V gene data show CDR1 as WSHSY and CDR2 as SAAADI. The V end was cut by 6 bases, the J end by 5 bases, with 8 bases between. The CDR3 runs to 11 residues. Study-wide findings and caveats: There was clonal expansion of CD4+ and CD8+ blood T cells by week 6 at 0.1 to 3.0 mg/kg. Clonal expansion in partial responders at 0.1-3.0 mg/kg ranked among the lowest. The specificity for antigen of the expanded peripheral T cells was not determined.

This chain links TRBV10-2 with TRBJ2-7; D call uncertain. The starting material was CD4+ or CD8+ T cells sorted from blood, obtained in a trial of the OX40 agonist ivuxolimab. The source is an adult with an advanced solid tumor such as melanoma, head and neck, liver or kidney cancer. This chain's CDR3 is CASSRLDEQYF. In nucleotides, the CDR3 is TGCGCCAGCAGCCGGTTAGACGAGCAGTACTTC.